The 21 T cell receptor beta chains below all came from one sample that was sequenced in a study of response to subunit inactivated influenza vaccine. TCRdb independently ran MiXCR on the RT-PCR reads; one entry per CDR3 protein. In the table there are fewer than 400,000 distinct CDR3 sequences, 21% of which are singletons. The material was PBMCs from blood, obtained less than 22 months after vaccination. These receptors all come from a man aged 50 to 69 who received an inactivated influenza vaccine.

The chain links TRBV11-2 to TRBJ2-1; 11 nucleotides line up with TRBD2. This CDR3 spans 20 amino acids. Looked up from germline, CDR1 is SGHAT and CDR2 is FQNNGV. V shed 4 bases, J shed 1 base, and the junction held 15 bases outside the gene matches. Here the CDR3 reads CASSYPAVAGGPRSYNEQFF. CDR3 DNA: TGTGCCAGCAGCTACCCCGCGGTAGCGGGGGGGCCTAGATCCTACAATGAGCAGTTCTTC.

The J gene is TRBJ2-3, the V gene TRBV12-3 or TRBV12-4; tentatively, D is TRBD2 (7 bases). The CDR3 consists of 14 residues. The V end was cut by 7 bases, the J end by 5 bases, with 16 bases between. CDR3 nucleotide sequence: TGTGCCAGCACCGGAGGGGGGGCTGGAGATACGCAGTATTTT. It yields the protein CASTGGGAGDTQYF.

This clonotype was counted once. The junction departs from the called germline gene at one end, perhaps through a read error. This rearrangement joins TRBV20-1 to TRBJ1-4; D is uncertain. From germline, CDR1 is DFQATT and CDR2 SNEGSKA (reference sequence). This CDR3 comprises 14 residues. The CDR3 DNA sequence: TGCAGTGCTAGAGATAATCGTCATGTTGAAGAACTGTTTTTT. This gives the protein CSARDNRHVEELFF.

The V and J genes are TRBV7-9 and TRBJ2-3, with D maybe TRBD1 (5 bases). Germline CDR1 and CDR2: SEHNR and FQNEAQ (reference sequence). V was trimmed by 4 bases and J by 0 bases, leaving 14 bases between them. The CDR3 contains 16 residues. CDR3 in amino acids: CASSSTREQSTDTQYF. CDR3 DNA: TGTGCCAGCAGCTCCACCAGGGAACAGAGCACAGATACGCAGTATTTT.

This rearrangement joins TRBV20-1 to TRBJ1-5; 11 bases are shared with TRBD1. The CDR3 is made up of 15 amino acids. The germline CDR1 and CDR2 sequences are DFQATT and SNEGSKA (reference sequence). V shed 3 bases, J shed 6 bases, and the junction held 7 bases outside the gene matches. DNA for the CDR3: TGCAGTGCTAGCACCGGGACAGGGGGGGGTCAGCCCCAGCATTTT. Translated: CSASTGTGGGQPQHF.

This clonotype was seen a handful of times. The chain is built from TRBV12-3 or TRBV12-4 and TRBJ2-7, with D possibly matching TRBD2 (5 bases). V lost 2 bases to trimming and J lost 5 bases, with 16 bases between them. The CDR3 runs 15 residues. DNA for the CDR3: TGTGCCAGCAGTTTATTCAGTCCAACCGGGAACGAGCAGTACTTC. Translating it yields CASSLFSPTGNEQYF.

The table lists this clonotype with a few counts. This rearrangement joins TRBV11-2 to TRBJ2-5; 8 positions agree with TRBD2. Per the germline V gene, CDR1 is SGHAT and CDR2 is FQNNGV. The CDR3 contains 15 residues. V lost 1 base to trimming and J lost 7 bases; unmatched junction nucleotides: 8. This CDR3 reads CASSLVAGGLGTQYF. The CDR3 DNA reads as TGTGCCAGCAGCTTAGTGGCGGGGGGCTTGGGGACCCAGTACTTC.

The J gene is TRBJ2-4, the V gene TRBV2; D gene ambiguous. This CDR3 is built from 12 residues. CDR1 is SNHLY and CDR2 is FYNNEI in the germline V gene. Trimming stripped 6 bases from V and 7 bases from J, with 10 bases between. DNA for the CDR3: TGTGCCAGCAGGTTTAGCAGGAACATTCAGTACTTC. This sequence encodes CASRFSRNIQYF.

The chain recombines TRBV28 with TRBJ2-3, with D tentatively TRBD2 (5 bases). V lost 4 bases, J lost 3 bases, and 11 bases lay in between. The CDR3 totals 14 residues. The germline V gene has CDR1 MDHEN and CDR2 SYDVKM. The CDR3 DNA sequence: TGTGCCAGCAGTTCGGGGTCGAGAACAGATACGCAGTATTTT. Translating gives CASSSGSRTDTQYF.

The chain joins TRBV28 to TRBJ2-7, with D uncertain. CDR1 and CDR2 (germline): MDHEN, SYDVKM. The CDR3 has 12 residues. Trimming took 11 bases from V and 7 from J, leaving 18 bases between them. The CDR3 here is CAVLGWSKEQYF. In nucleotides, the CDR3 is TGTGCCGTGCTGGGGTGGTCGAAGGAGCAGTACTTC. Supplemented by reference TRBV28 and TRBJ2-7, the full variable domain reads DVKVTQSSRYLVKRTGEKVFLECVQDMDHENMFWYRQDPGLGLRLIYFSYDVKMKEKGDIPEGYSVSREKKERFSLILESASTNQTSMYLCAVLGWSKEQYFGPGTRLTVT.

This clonotype was counted ten times or more. The chain is built from TRBV7-2 and TRBJ1-2; D uncertain. CDR3 length equals 14 residues. V lost 4 bases and J lost 7, with 16 bases in between. Germline CDR1 reads SGHTA; CDR2 reads FQGNSA. The CDR3 sequence is CASSSSSQFGGYTF. The CDR3, as DNA: TGTGCCAGCAGCTCCTCGTCTCAATTCGGTGGCTACACCTTC. The full variable domain, with the rest looked up from reference TRBV7-2 and TRBJ1-2, is GAGVSQSPSNKVTEKGKDVELRCDPISGHTALYWYRQSLGQGLEFLIYFQGNSAPDKSGLPSDRFSAERTGGSVSTLTIQRTQQEDSAVYLCASSSSSQFGGYTFGSGTRLTVV.

This clonotype was seen a few times. As DNA, the CDR3 is TGTGCCATCAGTGAGTCGCAAGGTGTCCTTAACACTGAAGCTTTCTTT. It encodes CAISESQGVLNTEAFF. The rearrangement joins TRBV10-3 to TRBJ1-1; no definite D call. Germline V gene lookup returns CDR1 ENHRY and CDR2 SYGVKD. The CDR3 covers 16 residues. V lost 0 bases, J lost 2 bases, and 13 bases lay in between.

The chain employs TRBV6-2 or TRBV6-3 and TRBJ1-2; the D is unclear. This CDR3 has 13 residues. Per germline, CDR1 MNHEY and CDR2 SVGEGT. Between the trimmed V and J ends, which lost 5 bases and 1 base, there was a span of 8 bases. CDR3 protein: CASSSWNNYGYTF. CDR3 sequence (DNA): TGTGCCAGCAGTAGTTGGAATAACTATGGCTACACCTTC.

J is TRBJ1-2 and V is TRBV10-3, with a tentative D call TRBD1 (5 bases). CDR3 length: 14 amino acids. The germline gives CDR1 ENHRY, CDR2 SYGVKD. Trimming cost V 7 bases and J 8 bases, with 20 bases left between them. The DNA of the CDR3 is TGTGCCATCAACCGAAGGGACGGGCTCGGGGGCTACACCTTC. Residues: CAINRRDGLGGYTF.

The chain combines TRBV11-1 with TRBJ1-1, with D hard to call. Deletions cut 1 base from V and 2 bases from J, with 8 bases between. There are 14 residues in the CDR3. CDR1 is SGHAT, CDR2 FQDESV, per germline (reference sequence). The DNA for the CDR3 is TGTGCCAGCAGCTTAGGTTCAGCTAACACTGAAGCTTTCTTT. Encoded protein: CASSLGSANTEAFF.

Only a few counts were recorded for this clonotype. The rearrangement links TRBV3-1 to TRBJ1-1; 8 nucleotides match TRBD1. The CDR3 is 15 amino acids. The V segment lost 3 bases and the J segment 1 base; nucleotides outside the gene matches: 4. The germline CDR1 and CDR2 sequences are LGHDT and YNNKEL (reference sequence). In DNA, the CDR3 is TGTGCCAGCAGCCAGACCGGGACAGGGAACACTGAAGCTTTCTTT. This gives the protein CASSQTGTGNTEAFF.

This clonotype was counted between two and nine times. This chain connects TRBV12-3 or TRBV12-4 to TRBJ2-7, with TRBD1 identical over 8 bases. V dropped 1 base and J dropped 3; count of bases not matched to a gene: 2. The CDR3 has 14 residues. The CDR3 region has the DNA TGTGCCAGCAGTTTAGAGGACAGGGACTACGAGCAGTACTTC. It specifies CASSLEDRDYEQYF.

The chain has TRBV9 and TRBJ2-1, with 11 bases identical to TRBD2. With V trimmed by 4 bases and J by 5 bases, 8 bases remained unmatched. The CDR3 runs 16 residues. The germline V gene has CDR1 SGDLS and CDR2 YYNGEE. CDR3 nucleotides: TGTGCCAGCAGCCCTAACTTACTAGCGGGAGACAATGAGCAGTTCTTC. It is translated as CASSPNLLAGDNEQFF. The full variable domain, with the rest looked up from reference TRBV9 and TRBJ2-1, is DSGVTQTPKHLITATGQRVTLRCSPRSGDLSVYWYQQSLDQGLQFLIQYYNGEERAKGNILERFSAQQFPDLHSELNLSSLELGDSALYFCASSPNLLAGDNEQFFGPGTRLTVL.

This clonotype was detected only a few times. The chain recombines TRBV24-1 with TRBJ2-1; 7 bases align to TRBD1. In germline, CDR1 is KGHDR, CDR2 SFDVKD. The CDR3 spans 15 residues. V shed 6 bases and J 3 bases; nucleotides not matched to a gene: 7. The CDR3 spells CATSPTGYLYNEQFF. The CDR3 nucleotides read TGTGCCACCAGTCCGACAGGGTACCTCTACAATGAGCAGTTCTTC.

To note about this clonotype: The CDR3 end shows no conserved phenylalanine or tryptophan, and so a read error is likely. The genes are TRBV20-1 and TRBJ1-5; D not resolved. The CDR3 sequence is 15 residues long. The germline CDR1 and CDR2 sequences are DFQATT and SNEGSKA (reference sequence). V was cut by 3 bases and J by 1 base, with 13 bases left in between. CDR3 loop: CSARLAAGSNQPQHC. The CDR3 DNA is TGCAGTGCTAGGCTCGCAGCCGGGAGCAATCAGCCCCAGCATTGT.

This clonotype showed up many times. A junction end diverges from the germline sequence, so it may reflect a read error. V usage is TRBV5-1 and J usage is TRBJ2-2; D remains unclear. The germline CDR1 and CDR2 sequences are SGHRS and YFSETQ. The CDR3 contains 13 residues. The CDR3 bases are TGTGCCAGCAGTTTAGGGAACACCGGGGAGCTGTTTTTT. Translated, it gives CASSLGNTGELFF. Full variable domain (remainder filled in from reference TRBV5-1 and TRBJ2-2): KAGVTQTPRYLIKTRGQQVTLSCSPISGHRSVSWYQQTPGQGLQFLFEYFSETQRNKGNFPGRFSGRQFSNSRSEMNVSTLELGDSALYLCASSLGNTGELFFGEGSRLTVL.